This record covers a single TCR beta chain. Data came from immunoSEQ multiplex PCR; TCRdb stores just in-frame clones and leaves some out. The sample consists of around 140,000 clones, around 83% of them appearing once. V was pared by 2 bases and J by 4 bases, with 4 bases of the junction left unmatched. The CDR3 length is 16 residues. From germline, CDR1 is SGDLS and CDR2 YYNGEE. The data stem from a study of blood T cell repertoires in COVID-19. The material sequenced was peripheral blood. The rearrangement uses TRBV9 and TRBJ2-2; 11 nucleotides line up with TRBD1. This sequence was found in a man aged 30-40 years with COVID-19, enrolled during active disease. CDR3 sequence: CASSVRDRGITGELFF. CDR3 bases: TGTGCCAGCAGCGTGCGGGACAGGGGGATCACCGGGGAGCTGTTTTTT.